One and the same sample provided the 30 T cell receptor beta chains below, sequenced in a study of T-cell reconstitution after alpha-beta-depleted transplantation in children (dated by TCRdb to the mid-2010s). The library was obtained by PCR. Sequencer: Illumina HiSeq 2500. TCR libraries were prepared with molecular barcoding, using unique molecular identifiers to normalize TCRbeta repertoire quantification. TCRdb redid the processing of the public reads, applying fastp at Q25 and MiXCR, and retained in-frame beta chains. Merged by CDR3 protein, the rows form single entries marked with the most common genes and DNA. The sample table shows roughly 500,000 distinct CDR3 sequences, and roughly 33% are seen once. Together, the top ten hold approximately 2.3% of the sample. The sample consisted of PBMCs from the stem cell graft donor, taken from the stem cell graft. The origin of the receptors is a human donor who donated a stem cell graft to a child with aplastic anemia.

The chain combines TRBV7-8 with TRBJ2-7, with 9 bases that match TRBD1. The germline gives CDR1 SGHVS, CDR2 FQNEAQ. Trimming took 5 bases from V and 7 from J; bases not matched to a gene: 21. The CDR3 has 18 residues. CDR3 nucleotides: TGTGCCAGCAGCCTAGTCGGGACAGGGACGGGCGGGAGTCGGGAGCAGTACGTC. Its protein is CASSLVGTGTGGSREQYV.

This clonotype was picked up a small number of times. V and J are TRBV18 and TRBJ2-7; 9 bases align to TRBD1. Trimming took 1 base from V and 5 from J; bases not matched to a gene: 15. The CDR3 contains 18 residues. Germline V lookup: CDR1 KGHSH, CDR2 LQKENI. In DNA, the CDR3 is TGTGCCAGCTCACCACAAGCGGGACAGGGTTTGTCCCATGACGAGCAGTACTTC. Translation gives CASSPQAGQGLSHDEQYF.

The sample holds many counts of this clonotype. V is TRBV29-1 and J is TRBJ2-3, with 10 positions matching TRBD2. From germline, CDR1 is SQVTM and CDR2 ANQGSEA. This CDR3 has 12 residues. With 6 bases clipped from V and 6 bases from J, the junction kept 3 bases outside the gene matches. The CDR3 DNA reads TGCAGCGTAGCGGGAGGGCGGGATACGCAGTATTTT. This translates into CSVAGGRDTQYF.

This clonotype has ten or more counts. Here the CDR3 reads CASSSGREADTQYF. The DNA for the CDR3 is TGTGCCAGCAGCTCCGGCAGGGAAGCAGATACGCAGTATTTT. The chain uses TRBV5-5 and TRBJ2-3; possible D gene TRBD1, 5 bases. Trimming pared 3 bases from V and 4 bases from J, leaving 12 bases between. This CDR3 contains 14 residues. Germline values: CDR1 SGHKS, CDR2 YYEKEE (reference sequence).

This clonotype has just a few counts. The J gene is TRBJ2-1, the V gene TRBV5-1; 7 bases match TRBD2. This CDR3 is built from 16 residues. V shed 2 bases and J 6 bases; nucleotides not matched to a gene: 11. CDR1 is SGHRS and CDR2 is YFSETQ in the germline V gene. The CDR3 here is CASSFRTGGGGNEQFF. The DNA for the CDR3 is TGCGCCAGCAGCTTTCGTACGGGAGGAGGAGGCAATGAGCAGTTCTTC. Full variable domain (remainder filled in from reference TRBV5-1 and TRBJ2-1): KAGVTQTPRYLIKTRGQQVTLSCSPISGHRSVSWYQQTPGQGLQFLFEYFSETQRNKGNFPGRFSGRQFSNSRSEMNVSTLELGDSALYLCASSFRTGGGGNEQFFGPGTRLTVL.

This clonotype has more than one count but fewer than ten. The chain employs TRBV7-8 and TRBJ1-2; D perhaps matches TRBD1 (5 bases). Germline values: CDR1 SGHVS, CDR2 FQNEAQ. The CDR3 is 14 residues long. The V and J ends lost 5 bases and 8 bases respectively, with 18 bases between them. CDR3 sequence reads: CASSPGQGGRGYTF. CDR3 DNA: TGTGCCAGCAGCCCAGGGCAGGGAGGCCGCGGCTACACCTTC.

The rearrangement links TRBV28 to TRBJ2-1; unclear D gene. V lost 3 bases and J lost 5, with 8 bases in between. CDR3 length equals 13 residues. Per germline, CDR1 MDHEN and CDR2 SYDVKM. The CDR3 nucleotides are TGTGCCAGCAGTTTGGGGTACAACAATGAGCAGTTCTTC. This gives the protein CASSLGYNNEQFF. Together with reference TRBV28 and TRBJ2-1, the CDR3 gives the full variable domain: DVKVTQSSRYLVKRTGEKVFLECVQDMDHENMFWYRQDPGLGLRLIYFSYDVKMKEKGDIPEGYSVSREKKERFSLILESASTNQTSMYLCASSLGYNNEQFFGPGTRLTVL.

This CDR3 is CASSSGTGLNQPQHF. DNA for the CDR3: TGCGCCAGCAGCTCCGGGACAGGTCTAAATCAGCCCCAGCATTTT. This sequence joins TRBV5-1 and TRBJ1-5, with 8 nucleotides matching TRBD1. The length of the CDR3 is 15 residues. Trimming took 3 bases from V and 4 from J; bases not matched to a gene: 6. Germline lookup yields CDR1 SGHRS and CDR2 YFSETQ.

This clonotype was observed a handful of times. The chain has TRBV20-1 and TRBJ1-6; D is uncertain. Per germline, CDR1 DFQATT and CDR2 SNEGSKA (reference sequence). There are 13 residues in the CDR3. Trimming removed 2 bases from V and 10 bases from J, with 12 bases in between. The CDR3 spells CSARWQVRSPLHF. CDR3 nucleotide sequence: TGCAGTGCTAGATGGCAGGTGCGGTCACCCCTCCACTTT.

This clonotype occurred many times. The rearrangement joins TRBV6-5 to TRBJ2-1; a weak D match, TRBD2 (6 bases). The CDR3 consists of 15 residues. V shed 6 bases and J shed 8 bases, with 20 bases lying between them. The germline CDR1 and CDR2 sequences are MNHEY and SVGAGI. CDR3 region: CASRGGGTPSHEQFF. The CDR3 nucleotides read TGTGCCAGCAGAGGTGGGGGGACCCCGAGTCATGAGCAGTTCTTC.

The chain carries TRBV5-5 and TRBJ2-3; 7 bases are a match to TRBD1. The CDR3 is 14 amino acids. Losses at the gene ends were 6 bases for V and 2 bases for J; bases not matched to a gene: 6. Looked up from germline, CDR1 is SGHKS and CDR2 is YYEKEE (reference sequence). CDR3 sequence: CASNQGQPTDTQYF. CDR3 DNA: TGTGCCAGCAACCAGGGACAGCCCACAGATACGCAGTATTTT.

This clonotype was observed a handful of times. This chain uses TRBV5-1 with TRBJ2-7; D perhaps matches TRBD1 (6 bases). The CDR3 extends over 14 amino acids. Deletions cut 3 bases from V and 5 bases from J, with 15 bases between. CDR1 is SGHRS, CDR2 YFSETQ, per germline. CDR3 loop: CASSSDSGMDEQYF. The DNA of the CDR3 is TGCGCCAGCAGCTCGGACAGCGGCATGGACGAGCAGTACTTC.

This clonotype was observed many times. This sequence joins TRBV20-1 and TRBJ1-5; a weak D match, TRBD1 (6 bases). The V and J ends lost 6 bases and 2 bases respectively, with 8 bases between them. CDR3 length equals 12 residues. From germline, CDR1 is DFQATT and CDR2 SNEGSKA (reference sequence). The chain's CDR3 is CSARQGNQPQHF. For the CDR3, the DNA is TGCAGTGCCCGACAGGGCAATCAGCCCCAGCATTTT.

This clonotype was seen just once. The rearrangement links TRBV24-1 to TRBJ2-7; 7 bases are shared with TRBD1. The trim removed 4 bases at V and 6 bases at J, leaving 5 bases unmatched. CDR1 and CDR2 from the germline V gene are KGHDR and SFDVKD. The CDR3 loop spans 13 amino acids. CDR3 sequence: CATSDKRQGEQYF. DNA of the CDR3: TGTGCCACCAGTGACAAGAGACAGGGCGAGCAGTACTTC.

The V call is TRBV27, the J call TRBJ1-2; 9 bases are shared with TRBD1. This CDR3 is 19 amino acids long. Trimming removed 3 bases from V and 5 bases from J; junction bases left unmatched: 19. Germline V gene sequence: CDR1 MNHEY, CDR2 SMNVEV (reference sequence). The chain's CDR3 is CASSFILGGQGPIGYGYTF. CDR3 nucleotides: TGTGCCAGCAGTTTCATTCTTGGGGGACAGGGTCCTATTGGGTATGGCTACACCTTC.

This chain joins TRBV4-2 and TRBJ2-5; 8 nucleotides agree with TRBD2. V trimming: 4 bases; J trimming: 5 bases; junction bases outside the gene matches: 12. This CDR3 spans 16 amino acids. Germline V gives CDR1 LGHNA, CDR2 YNFKEQ. The CDR3 reads CASSPQGSGGAETQYF. The CDR3 DNA reads TGTGCCAGCAGCCCACAAGGAAGCGGGGGTGCCGAGACCCAGTACTTC.

There are many counts of this clonotype. The chain employs TRBV18 and TRBJ1-1, with unresolved D. Germline V gene lookup returns CDR1 KGHSH and CDR2 LQKENI. The CDR3 runs 13 residues. The V end lost 3 bases, the J end lost 0 bases, and 5 bases lay between the germline ends. The chain's CDR3 is CASSPTLNTEAFF. DNA of the CDR3: TGTGCCAGCTCACCTACTTTGAACACTGAAGCTTTCTTT.

The chain employs TRBV27 and TRBJ2-7; 10 bases line up with TRBD1. The CDR3 is 14 amino acids. The germline gives CDR1 MNHEY, CDR2 SMNVEV (reference sequence). Trimming took 3 bases from V and 7 from J; bases not matched to a gene: 6. CDR3 sequence reads: CASSFWDRGGEQYF. As DNA, the CDR3 is TGTGCCAGCAGTTTTTGGGACAGGGGTGGGGAGCAGTACTTC.

In its sample, this clonotype was seen a few times. The chain employs TRBV7-9 and TRBJ2-2; D is perhaps TRBD1 (6 bases). The CDR3 extends over 15 amino acids. Trimming shortened V by 4 bases and J by 4 bases, and 13 bases separated the two germline ends. From germline, CDR1 is SEHNR and CDR2 FQNEAQ (reference sequence). The CDR3 is CASSSLGGSTGELFF. The CDR3 DNA is TGTGCCAGCAGCTCACTAGGGGGAAGCACCGGGGAGCTGTTTTTT.

The CDR3 here is CASSVTGGSVGELFF. The CDR3, as DNA: TGTGCCAGCAGCGTAACAGGCGGGAGTGTCGGGGAGCTGTTTTTT. This chain links TRBV9 with TRBJ2-2; TRBD2 matches 7 bases. The CDR3 has 15 residues. CDR1 is SGDLS, CDR2 YYNGEE, per germline. The trim removed 1 base at V and 7 bases at J, leaving 7 bases unmatched.

V usage is TRBV30 and J usage is TRBJ1-2; D is perhaps TRBD1 (5 bases). This CDR3 has 13 residues. In germline, CDR1 is GTSNPN, CDR2 SVGIG (reference sequence). Trimming left V 0 bases short and J 6 bases short, with 11 bases between. The CDR3 DNA is TGTGCCTGGAGTGTAGCCGGGGGAAATGGCTACACCTTC. Residues: CAWSVAGGNGYTF.

The V and J genes are TRBV5-5 and TRBJ1-1; the D gene is possibly TRBD1 (5 bases). Trimming stripped 0 bases from V and 0 bases from J, with 12 bases between. Germline V lookup: CDR1 SGHKS, CDR2 YYEKEE (reference sequence). The CDR3 loop spans 16 amino acids. CDR3 bases: TGTGCCAGCAGCTTGGAAGGAACAGGAGTGAACACTGAAGCTTTCTTT. It specifies CASSLEGTGVNTEAFF.

The chain links TRBV9 to TRBJ1-1; no definite D call. The germline V gene has CDR1 SGDLS and CDR2 YYNGEE. This CDR3 spans 16 amino acids. Trimming pared 6 bases from V and 1 base from J, leaving 19 bases between. CDR3 sequence reads: CASNPFGVEGNTEAFF. The CDR3 coding sequence is TGTGCCAGCAACCCCTTCGGGGTGGAGGGGAACACTGAAGCTTTCTTT.

The DNA for the CDR3 is TGTGCCAGCAGACCGGGACAGGGGAGAGATGAGCAGTTCTTC. Translation gives CASRPGQGRDEQFF. The V call is TRBV6-1, the J call TRBJ2-1; 10 bases line up with TRBD1. Germline CDR1 is MNHNS and CDR2 is SASEGT. The CDR3 extends over 14 amino acids. With V trimmed by 6 bases and J by 8 bases, 7 bases remained unmatched.

V usage is TRBV5-4 and J usage is TRBJ2-7; D not resolved. Per germline, CDR1 SGHNT and CDR2 YYREEE (reference sequence). The CDR3 loop spans 12 amino acids. V was pared by 0 bases and J by 5 bases, with 6 bases between. CDR3 in amino acids: CASSLGWNEQYF. The DNA for the CDR3 is TGTGCCAGCAGCTTGGGATGGAACGAGCAGTACTTC.

This clonotype has just a few counts. This chain uses TRBV5-1 with TRBJ2-1, with 14 bases fitting TRBD2. Trimming at V came to 4 bases and at J to 4 bases, leaving 7 bases not matched to a gene. CDR1 is SGHRS, CDR2 YFSETQ, per germline. CDR3 length: 17 amino acids. The DNA of the CDR3 is TGCGCCAGCAGCCCGGGACTAGCGGGAGTTGGGTACAATGAGCAGTTCTTC. Translating it yields CASSPGLAGVGYNEQFF. The full variable domain, with the rest looked up from reference TRBV5-1 and TRBJ2-1, is KAGVTQTPRYLIKTRGQQVTLSCSPISGHRSVSWYQQTPGQGLQFLFEYFSETQRNKGNFPGRFSGRQFSNSRSEMNVSTLELGDSALYLCASSPGLAGVGYNEQFFGPGTRLTVL.

V is TRBV9 and J is TRBJ1-3; D might be TRBD1 (5 bases). Between the trimmed V and J ends, which lost 0 bases and 1 base, there was a span of 8 bases. Germline V gene data show CDR1 as SGDLS and CDR2 as YYNGEE. This CDR3 is built from 15 residues. Written as DNA, the CDR3 is TGTGCCAGCAGCGTAGGGGGCCAATCTGGAAACACCATATATTTT. Its translation is CASSVGGQSGNTIYF.

V usage is TRBV15 and J usage is TRBJ2-1, with 9 bases aligning to TRBD2. The trim removed 3 bases at V and 3 bases at J, leaving 3 bases unmatched. This CDR3 spans 15 amino acids. Germline lookup yields CDR1 LNHNV and CDR2 YYDKDF (reference sequence). Here the CDR3 DNA reads TGTGCCACCAGCAGCCTAGCGGGGCTCTACAATGAGCAGTTCTTC. It yields the protein CATSSLAGLYNEQFF. The full variable domain, in which reference TRBV15 and TRBJ2-1 provide the parts outside the CDR3, is DAMVIQNPRYQVTQFGKPVTLSCSQTLNHNVMYWYQQKSSQAPKLLFHYYDKDFNNEADTPDNFQSRRPNTSFCFLDIRSPGLGDTAMYLCATSSLAGLYNEQFFGPGTRLTVL.

The chain employs TRBV5-1 and TRBJ1-2; no clear D gene. Trimming took 2 bases from V and 0 from J, leaving 8 bases between them. The CDR3 extends over 14 amino acids. CDR1 SGHRS and CDR2 YFSETQ come from the germline V gene. The CDR3 DNA reads TGCGCCAGCAGCTTTGGCGGGACTAACTATGGCTACACCTTC. As protein: CASSFGGTNYGYTF.

This chain uses TRBV12-3 or TRBV12-4 with TRBJ1-4, with TRBD1 as a possible D gene (5 bases). Trimming removed 3 bases from V and 6 bases from J, with 11 bases in between. The CDR3 covers 14 residues. The CDR3, as DNA: TGTGCCAGCAGTTTTTGGGGGGTTGATGAAAAACTGTTTTTT. Translating it yields CASSFWGVDEKLFF.